Below, one T cell receptor (beta chain) is given with its context. In the source study's methods: Amplifying reference gene primers gave estimates of nucleated cell counts. Sequencing used immunoSEQ multiplex PCR; TCRdb keeps in-frame clones, though not all of them. V and J calls and clone size are given by that table; D and trimming were obtained from the DNA. The table records about 24,000 clones, roughly 74% of them present only once. The entry originates in a study of blood T cell repertoires in COVID-19. About the research overall: Both acute and convalescent COVID-19 samples were obtained from the United States, Italy and Spain.

The Seattle patients joined while their infection was active and were tracked longitudinally afterward. The clonotype originates from a middle-aged man with COVID-19, enrolled during active disease. The sample consisted of peripheral blood.

The chain's CDR3 is CASSPGLAGPDTQYF. The CDR3 DNA reads as TGTGCCAGCAGCCCGGGACTAGCGGGACCAGATACGCAGTATTTT. The V call is TRBV11-3, the J call TRBJ2-3; 13 bases map to TRBD2. The V gene end was trimmed by 5 bases and the J gene end by 4 bases; junction bases not matched to a gene: 3. Germline V gene sequence: CDR1 SGHNT, CDR2 YENEEA. The CDR3 runs 15 residues.